Following are 25 T cell receptor beta chains from one sample sequenced in a study of blood T cell repertoires in COVID-19. The repertoire was sequenced with immunoSEQ multiplex PCR; TCRdb's copy has only in-frame clones and lacks some. The sample carries 80,000 to 95,000 clones, about 90% recorded once. Material: peripheral blood. The origin of the receptors is a human donor with active COVID-19. The donor label of this sample is uncertain.

This clone has a single count. The rearrangement uses TRBV19 and TRBJ2-2, with D possibly TRBD2 on 5 matching bases. The germline V gene has CDR1 LNHDA and CDR2 SQIVND (reference sequence). This CDR3 is built from 11 residues. V was cut by 8 bases and J by 5 bases, with 6 bases left in between. The CDR3 protein is CASGRTGELFF. The DNA of the CDR3 is TGTGCCAGTGGGAGAACCGGGGAGCTGTTTTTT. Full variable domain (rest looked up from reference TRBV19 and TRBJ2-2): DGGITQSPKYLFRKEGQNVTLSCEQNLNHDAMYWYRQDPGQGLRLIYYSQIVNDFQKGDIAEGYSVSREKKESFPLTVTSAQKNPTAFYLCASGRTGELFFGEGSRLTVL.

The CDR3 loop is CASQGTGANVLTF. CDR3 nucleotide sequence: TGTGCCAGCCAGGGGACTGGGGCCAACGTCCTGACTTTC. This chain links TRBV6-5 with TRBJ2-6; D might be TRBD1 (6 bases). Trimming removed 8 bases from V and 2 bases from J, with 7 bases in between. CDR3 length: 13 amino acids. CDR1 and CDR2 from the germline V gene are MNHEY and SVGAGI.

The rearrangement uses TRBV2 and TRBJ2-7, with 7 bases that match TRBD1. Unmatched junction bases numbered 13, after V lost 6 bases and J lost 2 bases. CDR1 is SNHLY, CDR2 FYNNEI, per germline. This CDR3 is built from 16 residues. The CDR3 sequence is CASRGTELVSTYEQYF. The CDR3 DNA reads as TGTGCCAGCAGGGGGACAGAGCTCGTTTCTACCTACGAGCAGTACTTC.

A single count supports this clone. V gene TRBV10-3 combines with J gene TRBJ1-1; weak D call: TRBD1 (6 bases). The CDR3 length is 15 residues. The germline V gene encodes CDR1 ENHRY and CDR2 SYGVKD. V was pared by 3 bases and J by 2 bases, with 13 bases between. In DNA form, the CDR3 reads TGTGCCATCAGTGAAGAGGCAGGGGATAACACTGAAGCTTTCTTT. Translated, it gives CAISEEAGDNTEAFF.

The chain is built from TRBV4-2 and TRBJ1-2, with unresolved D. V shed 0 bases and J shed 8 bases, with 16 bases lying between them. This CDR3 region has 15 residues. Germline assignment: CDR1 LGHNA and CDR2 YNFKEQ. For the CDR3, the DNA is TGTGCCAGCAGCCAAGATCGGGGAACTCTGGGAGGCTACACCTTC. Translating gives CASSQDRGTLGGYTF.

This clone showed up just once. The genes are TRBV11-2 and TRBJ1-1, with TRBD1 as a possible D gene (6 bases). Germline CDR1 is SGHAT and CDR2 is FQNNGV. The CDR3 is made up of 14 amino acids. Between the trimmed V and J ends, which lost 0 bases and 8 bases, there was a span of 13 bases. The CDR3 DNA is TGTGCCAGCAGCTTAGATTTCAGGGGTCAGGAAGCTTTCTTT. Translated: CASSLDFRGQEAFF.

The chain joins TRBV5-8 to TRBJ2-7; weak D call: TRBD2 (6 bases). Germline V CDR1 and CDR2: SGHTS, YDEGEE. Trimming stripped 4 bases from V and 0 bases from J, with 14 bases between. The CDR3 totals 15 residues. The CDR3 is CASSQYRGSSYEQYF. In DNA form, the CDR3 reads TGTGCCAGCAGCCAGTACCGGGGGAGCTCCTACGAGCAGTACTTC.

J is TRBJ2-5 and V is TRBV14; 10 nucleotides align to TRBD2. V lost 1 base and J lost 4; bases outside the gene matches: 6. The germline gives CDR1 SGHDN, CDR2 FVKESK. The CDR3 consists of 16 residues. CDR3 DNA: TGTGCCAGCAGCCAAGGTCGCGGACTAGCGGCAGAGACCCAGTACTTC. Translated: CASSQGRGLAAETQYF.

A word on this clone: Other DNA sequences within the sample encode an identical CDR3. CDR3 loop: CASSVGQGHTEAFF. CDR3 DNA: TGTGCCAGCAGCGTAGGTCAGGGTCACACTGAAGCTTTCTTT. The rearrangement joins TRBV9 to TRBJ1-1; tentatively, D is TRBD1 (5 bases). From germline, CDR1 is SGDLS and CDR2 YYNGEE. The CDR3 has 14 residues. V dropped 0 bases and J dropped 3 bases, with 9 bases sitting between them. Full variable domain (outside the CDR3, taken from reference TRBV9 and TRBJ1-1): DSGVTQTPKHLITATGQRVTLRCSPRSGDLSVYWYQQSLDQGLQFLIQYYNGEERAKGNILERFSAQQFPDLHSELNLSSLELGDSALYFCASSVGQGHTEAFFGQGTRLTVV.

The CDR3 region has the DNA TGCAGCGTTGGACAGGGGGCCGATGAGCAGTTCTTC. This encodes CSVGQGADEQFF. The rearrangement links TRBV29-1 to TRBJ2-1; TRBD1 matches at 10 bases. The ends lost 4 bases at V and 8 bases at J; junction bases unmatched: 2. Germline CDR1 SQVTM, CDR2 ANQGSEA. This CDR3 spans 12 amino acids.

The chain employs TRBV5-1 and TRBJ1-1; no clear D gene. CDR1 SGHRS and CDR2 YFSETQ come from the germline V gene. V lost 1 base, J lost 7 bases, and 14 bases lay in between. The CDR3 is 14 residues long. CDR3: CASSLNGISIEAFF. CDR3 nucleotides: TGCGCCAGCAGCTTGAACGGGATTTCCATTGAAGCTTTCTTT.

V is TRBV27 and J is TRBJ1-5, with a possible D match to TRBD1 (6 bases). The ends were cut back, 9 bases at V and 7 bases at J, with 19 bases in the middle. This CDR3 region has 14 residues. Germline V gives CDR1 MNHEY, CDR2 SMNVEV (reference sequence). CDR3 nucleotides: TGTGCCAGTAGAGGACAGTTTGAATACCAGCCCCAGCATTTT. Protein: CASRGQFEYQPQHF.

The CDR3 region has the DNA TGTGCCAGCAGCTTAGGAGCCGGGGATCAGCCCCAGCATTTT. This sequence encodes CASSLGAGDQPQHF. The chain links TRBV11-2 to TRBJ1-5; no definite D call. The germline V gene encodes CDR1 SGHAT and CDR2 FQNNGV. With 1 base removed from V and 5 bases from J, the gap between germline ends came to 9 bases. This CDR3 is 14 amino acids long.

The CDR3, as DNA: TGTGCCAGCAGTCCCCCGACTGTAAGCACAGATACGCAGTATTTT. Its translation is CASSPPTVSTDTQYF. V usage is TRBV27 and J usage is TRBJ2-3; D not resolved. Per germline, CDR1 MNHEY and CDR2 SMNVEV (reference sequence). The ends were cut back, 5 bases at V and 0 bases at J, with 12 bases in the middle. The length of the CDR3 is 15 residues.

The chain carries TRBV11-2 and TRBJ2-1, with 9 bases fitting TRBD2. Germline V gene lookup returns CDR1 SGHAT and CDR2 FQNNGV. After removal of 6 bases from V and 10 bases from J, the junction contained 4 bases not matched to a gene. This CDR3 has 12 amino acids. The chain's CDR3 is CASSLSGGEQFF. The CDR3 nucleotides read TGTGCCAGCAGTCTTAGCGGGGGAGAGCAGTTCTTC.

The chain links TRBV7-6 to TRBJ2-2; D is uncertain. The CDR3 has 14 amino acids. The V end lost 0 bases, the J end lost 9 bases, and 11 bases lay between the germline ends. CDR1 and CDR2 (germline): SGHVS, FNYEAQ. The CDR3 loop reads CASSLAPLARELFF. CDR3 bases: TGTGCCAGCAGCTTAGCCCCATTGGCCCGGGAGCTGTTTTTT.

The chain recombines TRBV7-8 with TRBJ2-2; 7 nucleotides match TRBD1. CDR1 and CDR2 (germline): SGHVS, FQNEAQ. The CDR3 consists of 15 residues. Trimming at V came to 4 bases and at J to 3 bases, leaving 5 bases not matched to a gene. The CDR3 DNA reads as TGTGCCAGCAGCTCAACGGGACAGTACACCGGGGAGCTGTTTTTT. It codes for CASSSTGQYTGELFF.

The chain couples TRBV18 to TRBJ2-4, with TRBD1 identical over 9 bases. CDR1 and CDR2 from the germline V gene are KGHSH and LQKENI. The CDR3 covers 14 residues. Trimming removed 2 bases from V and 8 bases from J; junction bases left unmatched: 4. In nucleotides, the CDR3 is TGTGCCAGCTCACCAGCGGGACAGGGAGACATTCAGTACTTC. It yields the protein CASSPAGQGDIQYF.

The chain uses TRBV4-1 and TRBJ1-3, with 12 bases fitting TRBD1. There are 17 residues in the CDR3. Germline lookup yields CDR1 MGHRA and CDR2 YSYEKL. Trimming removed 0 bases from V and 0 bases from J; junction bases left unmatched: 0. The CDR3: CASSQEGQGASGNTIYF. The CDR3 nucleotides read TGCGCCAGCAGCCAAGAGGGACAGGGGGCCTCTGGAAACACCATATATTTT.

This chain links TRBV10-3 with TRBJ2-7, with 10 positions matching TRBD2. The length of the CDR3 is 14 residues. Looked up from germline, CDR1 is ENHRY and CDR2 is SYGVKD. V trimming: 8 bases; J trimming: 6 bases; junction bases outside the gene matches: 10. CDR3: CAIGWTSGTGEQYF. CDR3 DNA: TGTGCCATCGGGTGGACTAGCGGTACGGGCGAGCAGTACTTC.

The chain links TRBV11-2 to TRBJ2-7, with D perhaps TRBD1 (7 bases). The CDR3 runs to 15 residues. CDR1 and CDR2 (germline): SGHAT, FQNNGV. V lost 8 bases and J 7 bases, leaving 24 bases between the germline ends. CDR3 loop: CASRPVRGRRGEQYF. CDR3 coding DNA: TGTGCCAGCCGCCCGGTTAGGGGGCGGCGGGGTGAGCAGTACTTC.

This clone was observed a handful of times. The chain carries TRBV7-6 and TRBJ2-5, with TRBD2 matching over 9 bases. CDR3 size: 16 residues. Germline V gene data show CDR1 as SGHVS and CDR2 as FNYEAQ. Trimming cost V 1 base and J 0 bases; bases outside gene matches: 3. The CDR3 nucleotides are TGTGCCAGCAGCTTAGACACTAGCGGGCACCAAGAGACCCAGTACTTC. As protein: CASSLDTSGHQETQYF.

This clone was picked up one time. V and J are TRBV5-4 and TRBJ1-1; a weak D match, TRBD1 (5 bases). In germline, CDR1 is SGHNT, CDR2 YYREEE (reference sequence). V was clipped by 5 bases and J by 0 bases, with 14 bases between them. This CDR3 region has 15 residues. Here the CDR3 reads CASRPGGVMNTEAFF. The DNA for the CDR3 is TGTGCCAGCAGACCGGGAGGGGTGATGAACACTGAAGCTTTCTTT.

The V and J genes are TRBV3-1 (or the pseudogene TRBV3-2) and TRBJ1-2; D call uncertain. This CDR3 spans 15 amino acids. Germline CDR1 is LGHDT and CDR2 is YNNKEL (reference sequence). V gave up 4 bases and J gave up 3 bases, with 15 bases separating them. The CDR3: CASSPNNYGDYGYTF. The CDR3 DNA reads as TGTGCCAGCAGCCCAAACAACTATGGAGACTATGGCTACACCTTC.

This clone was recorded only once. The V gene is TRBV2, the J gene TRBJ1-2; D is unresolved. In germline, CDR1 is SNHLY, CDR2 FYNNEI. V was shortened by 0 bases and J by 8 bases, with 13 bases between the two germline ends. This CDR3 comprises 14 residues. The CDR3 sequence is CASSEAGGLDGYTF. CDR3 bases: TGTGCCAGCAGTGAAGCGGGCGGGCTGGACGGCTACACCTTC. Variable domain in full (rest from reference TRBV2 and TRBJ1-2): EPEVTQTPSHQVTQMGQEVILRCVPISNHLYFYWYRQILGQKVEFLVSFYNNEISEKSEIFDDQFSVERPDGSNFTLKIRSTKLEDSAMYFCASSEAGGLDGYTFGSGTRLTVV.